The TCR beta chain under discussion was sequenced for a study of T-cell memory formation after mild COVID-19 (dated by TCRdb to the early 2020s). About the full investigation: Most TCR sequence clusters were specific to one of the two donors. Longitudinal TCRalpha and TCRbeta repertoire sequencing tracked T-cell clones expanding and contracting after mild COVID-19 in two donors. The cohort comprised two young, previously healthy adult volunteers, one female and one male.

General study outcomes and caveats: Contracting CD4+ clones turned up mainly in the CM and EM memory subsets, whereas EMRA was where CD8+ clones were enriched. Some responding clones were detected in pre-infection memory, which suggested that pre-existing cross-reactive memory T cells had joined the SARS-CoV-2 response. SARS-CoV-2 specificity of the second-wave clones peaking on day 37 was not confirmed. The study covered only two mild cases, and larger cohorts including severe cases with pre-infection samples were considered necessary. From day 15 to 85, contracting clones showed balanced CD4/CD8 phenotypes, whereas a second wave of clones that expanded from day 15 to 37 leaned towards CD4+.

According to the germline V gene, CDR1 reads SQVTM and CDR2 reads ANQGSEA. There are 23 amino acids in the CDR3, from cysteine to phenylalanine inclusive. CDR3 DNA only is kept here, 69 bases in frame from base 1. The run used an Illumina NovaSeq 6000. Using 5'RACE with constant-segment primers, TCRalpha and TCRbeta cDNA libraries were constructed, with sample barcodes and unique molecular identifiers added in the process. Trizol reagent was used to extract RNA from every sample. The libraries were amplified in two PCR steps, and the second step added a second sample barcode and Illumina TruSeq adapters. The libraries were sequenced on an Illumina NovaSeq using 2 x 150 bp paired-end reads. The authors processed their data as follows. Demultiplexing of reads and collapsing into UMI-guided consensus sequences were performed with migec v1.2.7. Using mixcr v2.1.11, UMI consensuses were aligned to TRA and TRB V and J templates and then assembled into clonotypes. Clonotypes were classified as expanded or contracted when called significant by both edgeR and NoisET, with noise models trained on biological replicates. For edgeR calls, a false discovery rate-adjusted p below 0.01 and a log2 fold-change threshold of 1 were applied. As an exploratory analysis of dynamics, PCA with hierarchical clustering was applied to max-normalized trajectories of the 1000 most abundant clonotypes. Each responding clone was given a CD4 or CD8 phenotype based on the CD4+ and CD8+ repertoires, which had been sequenced separately. TCRdb passed the public sequencing reads through fastp at Q25 and MiXCR, retaining productive beta sequences. Rows merge per CDR3 protein into single entries with the most common DNA and genes. The V and J calls follow TCRdb's processing rather than the paper's. This sample holds about 270,000 distinct CDR3 sequences; 15% to 20% were observed only once. Roughly 20% of the sample is taken by the ten largest.

The table lists this clonotype with many counts. Its antigen is still unknown. A junction boundary mismatches the germline segment, possibly from a read error. Ficoll-Paque density gradient centrifugation was the method used to isolate PBMCs. This sequence uses TRBV29-1 and TRBJ2-5, with TRBD1 identical over 10 junction bases. Sequencing was performed on PBMCs or a T cell subset sorted from them (not recorded which). This receptor was identified in a man aged 18 to 29 who had mild COVID-19 (a few samples of this study predate the infection). The sample titles of this study are shuffled in the database, so cell type and time point are left out; the donor was told from shared clones. The CDR3 corresponds to CSVEDPFPPRGTGEVWDHETQYF. DNA sequence: TGCAGCGTTGAAGATCCGTTCCCCCCCCGGGGGACAGGGGAGGTGTGGGACCATGAGACCCAGTACTTC.